Listed below are T cell receptor beta chains from one sample, sequenced in a study of neoadjuvant nivolumab and ipilimumab in lung cancer. Generated by immunoSEQ multiplex PCR, the TCRdb table keeps only in-frame clones and is missing some. The data contain approximately 19,000 clones, about 89% of them singletons. Sequences were derived from peripheral blood, sampled before neoadjuvant nivolumab, alone or with ipilimumab. The receptor set was obtained from an adult with non-small cell lung cancer. Each CDR3 is given with its conserved first and last residue. Fields, in order: D gene, J gene, V gene, clone size, CDR3 protein, CDR3 DNA. A D gene is named only where the DNA matches it firmly. Only some rows state a clone size, as once, few, many or a class for expanded clones.

>-|TRBJ2-7|TRBV19|-
CASSINSGYEQYF
TGTGCCAGTAGTATAAATTCCGGATACGAGCAGTACTTC
>-|TRBJ1-1|TRBV19|-
CASSMGTNTEAFF
TGTGCCAGTAGTATGGGGACGAACACTGAAGCTTTCTTT
>-|TRBJ2-2|TRBV13|-
CASLGSDPNTGELFF
TGTGCCAGCCTGGGGAGCGATCCGAACACCGGGGAGCTGTTTTTT
>-|TRBJ1-2|TRBV6-5|once
CASSFQSPEGGYTF
TGTGCCAGCAGTTTCCAGAGCCCAGAGGGTGGCTACACCTTC
>-|TRBJ2-7|TRBV4-1|-
CASSQDLFGTVNYEQYF
TGCGCCAGCAGCCAAGATTTGTTCGGAACGGTGAACTACGAGCAGTACTTC
>TRBD2|TRBJ2-7|TRBV4-1|-
CASSDGLAGFVHEQYF
TGCGCCAGCAGCGATGGACTAGCGGGTTTTGTCCACGAGCAGTACTTC
>-|TRBJ2-3|TRBV4-3|once
CASSQDRGADTQYF
TGCGCCAGCAGCCAAGATAGGGGCGCCGATACGCAGTATTTT
>-|TRBJ1-1|TRBV14|-
CASSLMGQSHPEAFF
TGTGCCAGCAGCCTAATGGGACAATCCCACCCTGAAGCTTTCTTT
>TRBD2|TRBJ2-4|TRBV14|-
CASSPGWRELNIQYF
TGTGCCAGCAGCCCTGGGTGGCGGGAGTTAAACATTCAGTACTTC
>TRBD2|TRBJ2-7|TRBV10-3|-
CATGTSVTYEQYF
TGTGCCACCGGGACTAGCGTTACCTACGAGCAGTACTTC
>-|TRBJ1-5|TRBV4-2|-
CASSQEQVYSNQPQHF
TGTGCCAGCAGCCAAGAACAGGTTTACAGCAATCAGCCCCAGCATTTT
>-|TRBJ2-3|TRBV18|-
CASSLLGADTDTQYF
TGTGCCAGCTCCCTTCTCGGGGCCGACACAGATACGCAGTATTTT
>TRBD2|TRBJ2-1|TRBV19|-
CASRLAGGNEQFF
TGTGCCAGTAGGCTAGCGGGAGGAAATGAGCAGTTCTTC
>-|TRBJ2-2|TRBV9|-
CASSVAWQTNTGELFF
TGTGCCAGCAGCGTAGCGTGGCAGACTAACACCGGGGAGCTGTTTTTT
>-|TRBJ1-1|TRBV5-6|once
CASSLPLVGRNTEAFF
TGTGCCAGCAGCTTGCCATTGGTGGGCAGGAACACTGAAGCTTTCTTT
>-|TRBJ2-7|TRBV19|-
CASSVTGTHYEQYF
TGTGCCAGTAGCGTAACCGGGACGCACTACGAGCAGTACTTC
>-|TRBJ2-3|TRBV5-1|-
CASSLERASDTQYF
TGCGCCAGCAGCTTGGAACGCGCCTCAGATACGCAGTATTTT
>TRBD2|TRBJ2-5|TRBV29-1|-
CSVSPAGIQTQYF
TGCAGCGTTTCCCCAGCGGGAATTCAGACCCAGTACTTC
>-|TRBJ2-7|TRBV5-6|-
CASSLGGLQQYF
TGTGCCAGCAGCTTAGGCGGTCTCCAGCAGTACTTC
>-|TRBJ2-7|TRBV7-2|-
CASSSSRMYEQYF
TGTGCCAGCAGCTCATCTCGGATGTACGAGCAGTACTTC
>-|TRBJ2-3|TRBV5-1|-
CASSLSGARTDTQYF
TGCGCCAGCAGCTTGTCAGGGGCAAGAACAGATACGCAGTATTTT
>-|TRBJ2-1|TRBV7-3|-
CASSLTGLTSSNEQFF
TGTGCCAGCAGCTTAACGGGTTTAACTAGTAGCAATGAGCAGTTCTTC
>-|TRBJ1-2|TRBV28|once
CASSLDRYYGYTF
TGTGCCAGCAGTCTTGACAGGTACTATGGCTACACCTTC
>-|TRBJ2-2|TRBV4-3|once
CASSQGTTGTGELFF
TGCGCCAGCAGCCAGGGTACGACAGGTACCGGGGAGCTGTTTTTT
>-|TRBJ2-7|TRBV5-5|-
CASSSFPSSYEQYF
TGTGCCAGCAGCTCCTTTCCTAGCTCCTACGAGCAGTACTTC
>-|TRBJ1-1|TRBV6-5|-
CASSYSSTVMNTEAFF
TGTGCCAGCAGTTACTCGTCGACAGTTATGAACACTGAAGCTTTCTTT
>TRBD2|TRBJ2-7|TRBV7-9|-
CASSQGLPYEQYF
TGTGCCAGCAGCCAGGGACTACCCTACGAGCAGTACTTC
>TRBD2|TRBJ2-2|TRBV30|-
CAWSGSGLAGGHPGELFF
TGTGCCTGGAGTGGCTCAGGACTAGCGGGAGGGCATCCCGGGGAGCTGTTTTTT
>TRBD2|TRBJ2-2|TRBV18|once
CASSLTSAGELFF
TGTGCCAGCTCACTGACTAGCGCCGGGGAGCTGTTTTTT
>TRBD2|TRBJ2-7|TRBV18|-
CASSPLGTSGYEQYF
TGTGCCAGCTCACCACTAGGGACTAGCGGGTACGAGCAGTACTTC
>-|TRBJ2-7|TRBV18|-
CASSPGTLGRYEQYF
TGTGCCAGCTCACCGGGGACACTGGGGAGGTACGAGCAGTACTTC
>-|TRBJ2-1|TRBV5-1|-
CASSLVGSSSYNEQFF
TGCGCCAGCAGCTTGGTCGGGAGTAGCTCCTACAATGAGCAGTTCTTC
>-|TRBJ1-2|TRBV5-6|once
CASSRDGITNYGYTF
TGTGCCAGCAGTCGGGACGGAATTACTAACTATGGCTACACCTTC
>TRBD1|TRBJ2-7|TRBV4-1|-
CASSHVRTGTGAYEQYF
TGCGCCAGCAGCCACGTCCGGACGGGGACAGGCGCCTACGAGCAGTACTTC
>-|TRBJ2-7|TRBV5-3|once
CARSFLDGTYEQYF
TGTGCCAGAAGCTTCTTAGACGGAACCTACGAGCAGTACTTC
>TRBD1|TRBJ1-1|TRBV10-3|-
CAISSGTAEAFF
TGTGCCATCAGTTCAGGGACAGCAGAAGCTTTCTTT
>-|TRBJ2-1|TRBV6-5|-
CASRFSVSYNEQFF
TGTGCCAGCAGATTTAGCGTTTCCTACAATGAGCAGTTCTTC
>-|TRBJ1-4|TRBV11-1|-
CASSLESGEKLFF
TGTGCCAGCAGCTTAGAGTCCGGTGAAAAACTGTTTTTT
>-|TRBJ2-7|TRBV7-2|-
CASSLGTVSYEQYF
TGTGCCAGCAGCTTGGGGACCGTTTCCTACGAGCAGTACTTC
>TRBD1|TRBJ1-2|TRBV7-8|-
CASSPGTGGYTF
TGTGCCAGCAGTCCCGGGACAGGTGGCTACACCTTC
>-|TRBJ2-7|TRBV14|-
CASSPRLRFDEQYF
TGTGCCAGCAGCCCACGACTAAGGTTCGACGAGCAGTACTTC
>TRBD2|TRBJ2-3|TRBV9|-
CASSVAPRGADTQYF
TGTGCCAGCAGCGTAGCTCCCCGGGGGGCAGATACGCAGTATTTT
>-|TRBJ2-3|TRBV9|-
CASSPRAPGAIDTQYF
TGTGCCAGCAGCCCCCGGGCCCCGGGAGCGATAGATACGCAGTATTTT
>TRBD1|TRBJ2-3|TRBV11-3|-
CASSFRGDTQYF
TGTGCCAGCAGCTTCAGGGGGGATACGCAGTATTTT
>-|TRBJ2-1|TRBV19|-
CASSFNSYNEQFF
TGTGCCAGTAGTTTCAATTCCTACAATGAGCAGTTCTTC
>-|TRBJ2-3|TRBV6-6|once
CASSYLWRESTDTQYF
TGTGCCAGCAGTTACCTCTGGAGGGAAAGCACAGATACGCAGTATTTT
>TRBD2|TRBJ2-5|TRBV11-1|-
CASSLGGSQETQYF
TGTGCCAGCAGCTTGGGAGGGTCACAAGAGACCCAGTACTTC
>-|TRBJ2-7|TRBV7-6|-
CASSLDVEIYEQYF
TGTGCCAGCAGCTTAGACGTAGAAATCTACGAGCAGTACTTC
>-|TRBJ2-1|TRBV9|-
CASSEQTSLGEQFF
TGTGCCAGCAGCGAACAGACTAGTTTGGGTGAGCAGTTCTTC
>TRBD2|TRBJ2-5|TRBV5-6|-
CASSLVGGRGQETQYF
TGTGCCAGCAGCTTGGTCGGCGGGAGAGGGCAAGAGACCCAGTACTTC
>-|TRBJ2-1|TRBV7-9|-
CASSSSLVTGSYEQFF
TGTGCCAGCAGCTCATCATTGGTTACAGGGTCTTATGAGCAGTTCTTC
>TRBD1|TRBJ2-1|TRBV14|-
CASSQDRGRSNEQFF
TGTGCCAGCAGCCAAGACAGGGGGCGATCCAATGAGCAGTTCTTC
>-|TRBJ2-5|TRBV12-5|few
CASGLYQETQYF
TGTGCTAGTGGCCTGTACCAAGAGACCCAGTACTTC
>-|TRBJ1-1|TRBV19|-
CASSRKGDTEAFF
TGTGCCAGTAGCAGAAAGGGGGACACTGAAGCTTTCTTT
>-|TRBJ1-4|TRBV14|-
CASSQVRQGANEKLFF
TGTGCCAGCAGCCAAGTCCGCCAGGGTGCTAATGAAAAACTGTTTTTT